This T cell receptor beta chain was found in a study of blood T cell repertoires in COVID-19. Background on the study: PBMCs, B-cell-depleted T cells, or T cells were the source of the cDNA or gDNA that made up the material.

TCRdb's table, derived via immunoSEQ multiplex PCR, lists solely in-frame clones and lacks some. The sample lists about 15,000 clones; approximately 88% were seen once. Per the germline V gene, CDR1 is SEHNR and CDR2 is FQNEAQ (reference sequence). The CDR3 extends over 15 amino acids. V was shortened by 5 bases and J by 5 bases, with 19 bases between the two germline ends. This receptor was identified in a human donor in a cohort sampled during active COVID-19. Sequenced input: peripheral blood. The gene calls are TRBV7-9 and TRBJ2-7, with D possibly matching TRBD2 (5 bases). The CDR3 DNA reads TGTGCCAGCAGCGGCACTAGTTACATTGTTGACGAGCAGTACTTC. Its translation is CASSGTSYIVDEQYF.